This T cell receptor (beta chain) was recovered during a study of vaccination effects on CD4 cells after COVID-19. Study findings and constraints: From healthy vaccinees, only 1 of 255 vaccine-induced clones also reacted to common cold coronaviruses.

This CDR3 has 12 amino acids. Per the germline V gene, CDR1 is MNHNS and CDR2 is SASEGT. Between the trimmed V and J ends, which lost 3 bases and 9 bases, there was a span of 12 bases. Sequencing used immunoSEQ multiplex PCR; TCRdb keeps in-frame clones, though not all of them. Of fewer than 40,000 clones listed, 70% to 80% are singletons. After less than twelve days in culture, the CD4+ T cells were isolated. On this clone: Its target is not known.

This receptor was taken from a human donor who received a COVID-19 vaccine. The rearrangement uses TRBV6-1 and TRBJ2-7; D is possibly TRBD2 (6 bases). Source: CD4+ T cells from PBMCs cultured without peptide, taken before COVID-19 vaccination. The CDR3 region is CASSDLGRGQYF. The CDR3 bases are TGTGCCAGCAGTGATCTCGGGCGGGGGCAGTACTTC.